This TCR beta chain was identified in a study of OX40 agonist ivuxolimab in advanced cancers. Study at large: With a range of roughly 20 to 90, age averaged approximately 54 years, and about 82% were male. The study's findings and limits: The antigens recognized by the expanded peripheral T cells, that is their antigen specificity, were not determined.

The CDR3 totals 13 residues. Germline V gives CDR1 MNHEY, CDR2 SMNVEV (reference sequence). The germline V and J ends were trimmed by 5 bases and 6 bases, with 13 bases remaining between them. Clones were read by immunoSEQ multiplex PCR, and TCRdb kept only the in-frame ones, dropping some. The sample lists 98,000 or so clones, about 88% seen once, with under 0.4% in the top ten. Concerning this clone itself: The antigen is not known.

The specimen was CD4+ or CD8+ T cells sorted from blood, collected in a trial of the OX40 agonist ivuxolimab. The receptor's source is an adult with an advanced solid tumor such as melanoma, head and neck, liver or kidney cancer. The chain joins TRBV27 to TRBJ1-2; a weak D match, TRBD1 (6 bases). CDR3 region: CASSEYRENGYTF. CDR3 coding DNA: TGTGCCAGCAGTGAGTACAGGGAAAATGGCTACACCTTC.